Each of the 21 T cell receptor beta chains below was sequenced from the same sample in a study of T cell responses to AZD1222 COVID-19 vaccine. Only in-frame clones appear in the TCRdb table, and some are missing; sequencing was by immunoSEQ multiplex PCR. Found here are over 75,000 clones, approximately 83% of them singletons; the top ten hold around 3.5%. Source: peripheral blood, taken 28 days after the second AZD1222 dose. The receptors were gathered from an adult who received the AZD1222 COVID-19 vaccine.

V gene TRBV7-9 combines with J gene TRBJ2-7; the D is unclear. Germline assignment: CDR1 SEHNR and CDR2 FQNEAQ (reference sequence). Trimming left V 2 bases short and J 0 bases short, with 2 bases between. The CDR3 has 12 amino acids. The CDR3 region is CASSLSSYEQYF. The CDR3 nucleotides are TGTGCCAGCAGCTTAAGCTCCTACGAGCAGTACTTC.

This sequence joins TRBV2 and TRBJ2-7, with 13 bases fitting TRBD2. From germline, CDR1 is SNHLY and CDR2 FYNNEI. This CDR3 has 15 residues. V was pared by 5 bases and J by 6 bases, with 7 bases of the junction left unmatched. This CDR3 reads CASSPLAGGPSEQYF. CDR3 bases: TGTGCCAGCAGTCCACTAGCGGGAGGGCCCAGCGAGCAGTACTTC.

The gene calls are TRBV6-6 and TRBJ2-7; D is unclear. The germline V gene encodes CDR1 MNHNY and CDR2 SVGAGI (reference sequence). V was shortened by 0 bases and J by 5 bases, with 8 bases between the two germline ends. The CDR3 has 13 residues. CDR3 sequence (DNA): TGTGCCAGCAGTTACTCGGCCTGGAACGAGCAGTACTTC. This codes for CASSYSAWNEQYF.

The rearrangement joins TRBV10-3 to TRBJ2-1, with 14 bases aligning to TRBD2. Germline V gives CDR1 ENHRY, CDR2 SYGVKD. V gave up 5 bases and J gave up 2 bases; unmatched junction bases: 14. The length of the CDR3 is 20 residues. The CDR3 region is CAISLSTGGLAGAPYNEQFF. CDR3 sequence (DNA): TGTGCCATCAGTCTTTCGACAGGGGGACTAGCGGGAGCACCCTACAATGAGCAGTTCTTC.

The gene calls are TRBV30 and TRBJ1-2, with D perhaps TRBD1 (6 bases). Between the trimmed V and J ends, which lost 0 bases and 4 bases, there was a span of 15 bases. This CDR3 has 15 amino acids. Germline V gives CDR1 GTSNPN, CDR2 SVGIG (reference sequence). CDR3 sequence: CAWSVEDSFSYGYTF. CDR3 bases: TGTGCCTGGAGTGTAGAGGACAGTTTTTCCTATGGCTACACCTTC.

The chain combines TRBV5-1 with TRBJ1-4; 9 positions agree with TRBD1. The CDR3 runs to 14 residues. The V and J ends lost 5 bases and 5 bases, in that order; junction bases with no gene match: 4. From germline, CDR1 is SGHRS and CDR2 YFSETQ. The CDR3 region is CASRTGTGNEKLFF. The CDR3 DNA sequence: TGCGCCAGCAGGACCGGGACAGGGAATGAAAAACTGTTTTTT.

The chain joins TRBV5-1 to TRBJ1-2; D gene uncertain. The CDR3 is 12 amino acids. V lost 4 bases, J lost 1 base, and 5 bases lay in between. Germline CDR1 SGHRS, CDR2 YFSETQ. CDR3 amino acids: CASSRHNYGYTF. Here the CDR3 DNA reads TGCGCCAGCAGCAGGCATAACTATGGCTACACCTTC.

This chain connects TRBV7-3 to TRBJ1-1; D call uncertain. This CDR3 contains 13 residues. CDR1 and CDR2 (germline): SGHTA, FQGTGA. Trimming removed 0 bases from V and 10 bases from J, with 12 bases in between. The DNA of the CDR3 is TGTGCCAGCAGCTTAACGAAGGGAGAAGGAGCTTTCTTT. Protein sequence: CASSLTKGEGAFF.

V usage is TRBV9 and J usage is TRBJ1-1; TRBD1 aligns across 8 bases. With 2 bases clipped from V and 1 base from J, the junction kept 4 bases outside the gene matches. The CDR3 length is 15 residues. CDR1 and CDR2 (germline): SGDLS, YYNGEE. DNA of the CDR3: TGTGCCAGCAGCGTGACAGGGGACCCGAACACTGAAGCTTTCTTT. Encoded protein: CASSVTGDPNTEAFF.

J is TRBJ1-1 and V is TRBV5-1; tentatively, D is TRBD1 (6 bases). This CDR3 has 14 amino acids. The V and J ends lost 4 bases and 4 bases respectively, with 14 bases between them. Germline V gene data show CDR1 as SGHRS and CDR2 as YFSETQ. In DNA form, the CDR3 reads TGCGCCAGCAGCGATTCCAGGGGTCCCACTGAAGCTTTCTTT. Its translation: CASSDSRGPTEAFF.

This clone was seen a handful of times. The genes are TRBV19 and TRBJ1-5, with TRBD1 identical over 8 bases. Per germline, CDR1 LNHDA and CDR2 SQIVND (reference sequence). Unmatched junction bases numbered 16, after V lost 5 bases and J lost 7 bases. The CDR3 spans 17 residues. The CDR3 DNA is TGTGCCAGTAGTCCCGAGGGACAGGTAATCTCGGGGCAGCCCCAGCATTTT. Translated: CASSPEGQVISGQPQHF.

This sequence joins TRBV27 and TRBJ1-4, with 7 bases identical to TRBD1. CDR1 MNHEY and CDR2 SMNVEV come from the germline V gene (reference sequence). This CDR3 spans 15 amino acids. Trimming removed 4 bases from V and 7 bases from J; junction bases left unmatched: 9. CDR3 bases: TGTGCCAGCAGTTCTCGACAGGGCGTATTTGAAAAACTGTTTTTT. This encodes CASSSRQGVFEKLFF.

The DNA of the CDR3 is TGTGCCAGCAGTTACGTCGGGTTCGCCACTGAAGCTTTCTTT. As protein: CASSYVGFATEAFF. V usage is TRBV6-5 and J usage is TRBJ1-1, with no clear D. Trimming pared 2 bases from V and 4 bases from J, leaving 11 bases between. This CDR3 spans 14 amino acids. CDR1 and CDR2 (germline): MNHEY, SVGAGI.

This clone was recorded only once. The gene calls are TRBV2 and TRBJ2-2, with a tentative D call TRBD2 (6 bases). This CDR3 has 15 residues. The germline V gene encodes CDR1 SNHLY and CDR2 FYNNEI. Trimming shortened V by 5 bases and J by 0 bases, and 10 bases separated the two germline ends. This CDR3 is CASSTGTSNTGELFF. CDR3 coding DNA: TGTGCCAGCAGTACCGGGACTTCGAACACCGGGGAGCTGTTTTTT.

This clone showed up just a few times. The V and J genes are TRBV6-5 and TRBJ1-6, with D perhaps matching TRBD1 (6 bases). Germline CDR1 and CDR2: MNHEY and SVGAGI. V was clipped by 5 bases and J by 7 bases, with 9 bases between them. CDR3 length: 13 amino acids. CDR3 in amino acids: CASSPTGNSPLHF. The DNA of the CDR3 is TGTGCCAGCAGTCCAACAGGGAATTCACCCCTCCACTTT.

V and J are TRBV5-1 and TRBJ2-1, with 8 bases lining up with TRBD1. Germline-derived CDR1 and CDR2 are SGHRS and YFSETQ. The CDR3 has 16 amino acids. The junction had 12 bases not matched to a gene; V was cut back by 3 bases and J by 7 bases. The CDR3: CASSWDRFFDRNEQFF. The CDR3 nucleotides read TGCGCCAGCAGCTGGGACAGGTTCTTCGACCGAAATGAGCAGTTCTTC.

This sequence joins TRBV28 and TRBJ2-1, with 10 bases aligning to TRBD2. The junction had 10 bases not matched to a gene; V was cut back by 6 bases and J by 8 bases. The CDR3 has 15 amino acids. CDR1 MDHEN and CDR2 SYDVKM come from the germline V gene. The CDR3 sequence is CASSPLAGVHDEQFF. In nucleotides, the CDR3 is TGTGCCAGCAGCCCGCTAGCGGGGGTACACGATGAGCAGTTCTTC.

Here the CDR3 reads CASSLAGPGVQPQHF. For the CDR3, the DNA is TGTGCCAGCAGCTTAGCGGGGCCAGGGGTTCAGCCCCAGCATTTT. V gene TRBV7-2 combines with J gene TRBJ1-5; TRBD1 is a possible D gene (6 bases). This CDR3 is 15 amino acids long. V lost 0 bases and J lost 6, with 12 bases in between. Germline CDR1 is SGHTA and CDR2 is FQGNSA.

This clone was observed a few times. The V and J genes are TRBV5-1 and TRBJ2-7; TRBD2 aligns across 7 bases. CDR3 length: 13 amino acids. V lost 0 bases and J lost 7; bases outside the gene matches: 4. Germline V CDR1 and CDR2: SGHRS, YFSETQ. The CDR3 protein is CASSLAGEGEQYF. The CDR3 DNA follows: TGCGCCAGCAGCTTGGCCGGGGAGGGGGAGCAGTACTTC.

This clone showed up just a few times. The V gene is TRBV5-1, the J gene TRBJ1-1; D perhaps matches TRBD1 (5 bases). The CDR3 is 15 amino acids. Germline V gene sequence: CDR1 SGHRS, CDR2 YFSETQ. V was shortened by 0 bases and J by 1 base, with 10 bases between the two germline ends. The CDR3 DNA is TGCGCCAGCAGCTTGGTGGCGGGGGAGAACACTGAAGCTTTCTTT. Protein: CASSLVAGENTEAFF.

This clone appeared a few times. The chain carries TRBV29-1 and TRBJ1-1, with D uncertain. Germline CDR1 reads SQVTM; CDR2 reads ANQGSEA. This CDR3 has 13 residues. V was pared by 7 bases and J by 1 base, with 13 bases between. The CDR3 is CSARLGTNTEAFF. The CDR3 nucleotides read TGCAGCGCCCGCCTGGGTACGAACACTGAAGCTTTCTTT. Filled out from reference TRBV29-1 and TRBJ1-1, the complete variable domain reads SAVISQKPSRDICQRGTSLTIQCQVDSQVTMMFWYRQQPGQSLTLIATANQGSEATYESGFVIDKFPISRPNLTFSTLTVSNMSPEDSSIYLCSARLGTNTEAFFGQGTRLTVV.